A single sample is the source of the 3 T cell receptor beta chains below, sequenced in a study of T cells after yellow fever vaccination. TCRdb reprocessed the 5' RACE reads with MiXCR, giving one entry per CDR3 protein. The sample includes about 300,000 distinct CDR3 sequences, 6.8% of them seen just once. The sample was PBMCs, taken roughly 45 days after the first yellow fever vaccination. The origin of the receptors is a young man who received the YFV17D yellow fever vaccine.

The V call is TRBV7-2, the J call TRBJ2-2, with a tentative D call TRBD2 (6 bases). The germline V gene has CDR1 SGHTA and CDR2 FQGNSA. The V end lost 3 bases, the J end lost 5 bases, and 13 bases lay between the germline ends. This CDR3 is built from 15 residues. Here the CDR3 reads CASSFTLARTGELFF. The CDR3 nucleotides read TGTGCCAGCAGCTTCACCCTAGCGAGGACCGGGGAGCTGTTTTTT.

This clonotype showed up many times. The V gene is TRBV7-2, the J gene TRBJ2-2; perhaps D is TRBD1 or TRBD2 (5 bases each). Germline CDR1 SGHTA, CDR2 FQGNSA. With 2 bases removed from V and 5 bases from J, the gap between germline ends came to 12 bases. There are 15 residues in the CDR3. CDR3 coding DNA: TGTGCCAGCAGCTTATGGGACGGCAGGACCGGGGAGCTGTTTTTT. Translated: CASSLWDGRTGELFF.

About this clonotype itself: One end of the junction does not line up with germline, which may come from a read error. This chain connects TRBV3-1 to TRBJ2-3; 12 bases map to TRBD2. Germline loops: CDR1 LGHDT, CDR2 YNNKEL (reference sequence). The CDR3 consists of 18 residues. The CDR3 DNA follows: TGTGCCTGCAGTTTCCGTCTAGCGGGGGGGCCCGACACAGATACGCAGTATTTT. Translation gives CACSFRLAGGPDTDTQYF.